The rows below give T cell receptor beta chains drawn from one sample of a study of T cell clones after liver transplantation. The protocol was immunoSEQ multiplex PCR, while the TCRdb copy is restricted to in-frame clones and leaves out a portion. Seen here are roughly 120,000 clones, about nine tenths observed once, and the top ten hold 0.75% to 0.85%. The sequences come from CD4+ T cells from blood, collected 12 months after liver transplant. Every receptor here comes from a human patient who received a liver transplant. Some T cells may trace back to the graft donor. Both conserved end residues are part of each CDR3. A D gene is named only where the DNA matches it firmly. Size is omitted from some rows. Given values are once, few, many or a class for expanded clones.

V,size,D,J,DNA,CDR3
TRBV5-4,-,-,TRBJ2-1,TGTGCCAGCAGCGTAGGGACTTCAAGCTCCTACAATGAGCAGTTCTTC,CASSVGTSSSYNEQFF
TRBV19,-,-,TRBJ1-2,TGTGCCAGTAGTGTTGTCTGGGGTAACTATGGCTACACCTTC,CASSVVWGNYGYTF
TRBV27,-,-,TRBJ1-1,TGTGCCAGCAGTTTACTCTGGGGGGGCGGCAACACTGAAGCTTTCTTT,CASSLLWGGGNTEAFF
TRBV11-1,-,-,TRBJ1-1,TGTGCCAGCAGCCTAGGAAGGGGAGGAACTGAAGCTTTCTTT,CASSLGRGGTEAFF
TRBV7-2,-,-,TRBJ1-2,TGTGCCAGCAGCTTAGACAGTAACTATGGCTACACCTTC,CASSLDSNYGYTF
TRBV2,-,-,TRBJ1-1,TGTGCCAGCAGTGTTGGGGACACTGAAGCTTTCTTT,CASSVGDTEAFF
TRBV27,-,TRBD1,TRBJ1-2,TGTGCCAGCAGTCCCGGGACAGGGAACTATGGCTACACCTTC,CASSPGTGNYGYTF
TRBV5-8,few,TRBD2,TRBJ2-7,TGTGCCAGCAGCTTGATGAGCGGGACGGGTGAGCAGTACTTC,CASSLMSGTGEQYF
TRBV19,-,-,TRBJ2-7,TGTGCCAGTAGTATCGGGAACCAAGCAGGCGAGCAGTACTTC,CASSIGNQAGEQYF
TRBV18,few,-,TRBJ2-5,TGTGCCAGCTCGGAAAACCAAGAGACCCAGTACTTC,CASSENQETQYF
TRBV19,few,-,TRBJ1-5,TGTGCCAGTAGTATAGATCGTCTGGCAGACTATAATCAGCCCCAGCATTTT,CASSIDRLADYNQPQHF
TRBV7-2,-,-,TRBJ2-1,TGTGCCAGCAGCTTCCGACAGGCGGGGCAGTTCTTC,CASSFRQAGQFF
TRBV19,few,-,TRBJ1-4,TGTGCCAGTAGTCCGAGGGGCGCGTTCCCTAATGAAAAACTGTTTTTT,CASSPRGAFPNEKLFF
TRBV7-8,-,-,TRBJ2-7,TGTGCCAGCAGCTTAGTAGACGAGCAGTACTTC,CASSLVDEQYF
TRBV27,-,-,TRBJ2-1,TGTGCCAGCAGTTACAGACCTAATTCCTACAATGAGCAGTTCTTC,CASSYRPNSYNEQFF
TRBV18,-,-,TRBJ2-5,TGTGCCAGCTCACCAAATTCGGCAGGGGCGAGGGAGACCCAGTACTTC,CASSPNSAGARETQYF
TRBV9,once,-,TRBJ2-3,TGTGCCAGCAGCGTGCGGACTAGCACAGATACGCAGTATTTT,CASSVRTSTDTQYF
TRBV7-3,-,-,TRBJ1-1,TGTGCCAGCACCGAGCGACTGGGGACCGAAGCTTTCTTT,CASTERLGTEAFF
TRBV29-1,-,-,TRBJ2-3,TGCAGCGTTGCGGCCGCCGGAGCAGATACGCAGTATTTT,CSVAAAGADTQYF
TRBV27,-,TRBD2,TRBJ2-3,TGTGCCAGCAGACGGGAGGGCCTGGCAGATACGCAGTATTTT,CASRREGLADTQYF
TRBV7-9,-,-,TRBJ2-7,TGTGCCAGCAGCTTTGGCGACGGCTACGAGCAGTACTTC,CASSFGDGYEQYF
TRBV6-1,-,-,TRBJ2-7,TGTGCCAGCGCTTTAGGGCCTAGGACGTACTTC,CASALGPRTYF
TRBV9,once,-,TRBJ2-7,TGTGCCAGCAGCGTAGGACTAGGCCTCTACGAGCAGTACTTC,CASSVGLGLYEQYF
TRBV9,-,-,TRBJ2-7,TGTGCCAGCAGCGTAGGTGGAGGGGGGACCTACGAGCAGTACTTC,CASSVGGGGTYEQYF
TRBV11-3,-,-,TRBJ1-1,TGTGCCAGCAGCTTCGATATGAACACTGAAGCTTTCTTT,CASSFDMNTEAFF
TRBV19,-,TRBD1,TRBJ2-4,TGTGCCAGTAGCCCGACAGGGACGAGCATTCAGTACTTC,CASSPTGTSIQYF
TRBV5-1,-,-,TRBJ1-3,TGCGCCAGCAGCTTGGCGTCAGGATCTCGCTCTGGAAACACCATATATTTT,CASSLASGSRSGNTIYF
TRBV2,-,-,TRBJ1-5,TGTGCCAGCAGTCCTAGCGTTGGGACCCGAAATCAGCCCCAGCATTTT,CASSPSVGTRNQPQHF
TRBV6-6,-,-,TRBJ2-5,TGTGCCAGCAGTTACTTGGGAAAGGGGACCCAGTACTTC,CASSYLGKGTQYF
TRBV7-9,-,-,TRBJ2-3,TGTGCCAGCAGCTTATTAGCAGATACGCAGTATTTT,CASSLLADTQYF
TRBV7-2,-,-,TRBJ2-2,TGTGCCAGCGTTTGGCTCAGGAACACCGGGGAGCTGTTTTTT,CASVWLRNTGELFF
TRBV30,few,TRBD2,TRBJ2-1,TGTGCCTGGAGGCCTCTAGCGGGAGGGGCCTACAATGAGCAGTTCTTC,CAWRPLAGGAYNEQFF
TRBV5-1,few,TRBD1,TRBJ2-5,TGCGCCAGCAGCCCCTGGACAGGGTTCATGGAGACCCAGTACTTC,CASSPWTGFMETQYF
TRBV5-1,-,-,TRBJ1-1,TGCGCCAGCAGCTTGTCCGAGGGAATGAACACTGAAGCTTTCTTT,CASSLSEGMNTEAFF
TRBV4-2,few,TRBD2,TRBJ2-7,TGTGCCAGCAGCCAAGATGGCTCTAGCGGGAGGACACTCCTGACCTACGAGCAGTACTTC,CASSQDGSSGRTLLTYEQYF
TRBV5-4,-,TRBD2,TRBJ2-7,TGTGCCAGCAGCAGGGGACTAGCGGGAACCGAGCAGTACTTC,CASSRGLAGTEQYF
TRBV4-2,-,-,TRBJ1-1,TGTGCCAGCAGCCAAGGCGTAGGGGGTTGGACTGAAGCTTTCTTT,CASSQGVGGWTEAFF
TRBV5-6,-,-,TRBJ2-3,TGTGCCAGCAGCGGGCTCGTACTAGTGGCAGATACGCAGTATTTT,CASSGLVLVADTQYF
TRBV9,-,-,TRBJ2-3,TGTGCCAGCAGCGGTAGCCCCCTCGACACAGATACGCAGTATTTT,CASSGSPLDTDTQYF
TRBV7-3,-,-,TRBJ2-5,TGTGCCAGCAGCTCCGGGAAAGAGGAGACCCAGTACTTC,CASSSGKEETQYF
TRBV27,-,-,TRBJ2-1,TGTGCCAGCAGTTTAACCTCTTCCGTCATCAGTGAGCAGTTCTTC,CASSLTSSVISEQFF
TRBV7-2,-,-,TRBJ2-7,TGTGCCAGCGGATACCGGTACGAGCAGTACTTC,CASGYRYEQYF
TRBV7-7,-,-,TRBJ2-1,TGTGCCAGCAGCAAAGGGGGTCTGAGCTCCTACAATGAGCAGTTCTTC,CASSKGGLSSYNEQFF
TRBV7-9,-,-,TRBJ2-4,TGTGCCAGCAGCCCCCCGCCGGGAGCGGGCCCCAAAAACATTCAGTACTTC,CASSPPPGAGPKNIQYF
TRBV29-1,-,-,TRBJ1-1,TGCAGCGTTCCCTGGGGGGGGCCGGGAACTGAAGCTTTCTTT,CSVPWGGPGTEAFF
TRBV2,-,TRBD1,TRBJ1-1,TGTGCCAGCAGCCGACAGGGGGTTCAGAAGAACACTGAAGCTTTCTTT,CASSRQGVQKNTEAFF
TRBV6-4,-,-,TRBJ2-2,TGTGCCAGCAGTGCCCAAAGGGGCGGGGAGCTGTTTTTT,CASSAQRGGELFF
TRBV7-8,-,TRBD1,TRBJ1-1,TGTGCCAGCAGCCAACAGGGGGCCCGTGGGGGCACTGAAGCTTTCTTT,CASSQQGARGGTEAFF
TRBV28,-,TRBD1,TRBJ1-3,TGTGCCAGCGGGCGTGTGACAGGGTACACCATATATTTT,CASGRVTGYTIYF